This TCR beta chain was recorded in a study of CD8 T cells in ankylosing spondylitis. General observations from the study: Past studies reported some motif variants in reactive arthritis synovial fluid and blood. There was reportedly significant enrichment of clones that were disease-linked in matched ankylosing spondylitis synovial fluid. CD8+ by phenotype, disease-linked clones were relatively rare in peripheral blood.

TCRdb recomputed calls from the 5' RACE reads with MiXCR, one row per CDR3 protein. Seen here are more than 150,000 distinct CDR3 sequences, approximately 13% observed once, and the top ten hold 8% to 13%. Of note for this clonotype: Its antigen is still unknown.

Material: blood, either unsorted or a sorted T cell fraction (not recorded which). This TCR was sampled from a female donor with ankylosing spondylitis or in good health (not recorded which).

The chain's CDR3 is CATSRDMATVDRETQYF. CDR3 sequence (DNA): TGTGCCACCAGCAGAGATATGGCGACAGTGGATCGTGAGACCCAGTACTTC. The chain carries TRBV15 and TRBJ2-5; a possible D gene is TRBD1 (5 bases). Per germline, CDR1 LNHNV and CDR2 YYDKDF (reference sequence). The CDR3 has 17 amino acids. V lost 0 bases and J 5 bases, leaving 19 bases between the germline ends.